The following is a T cell receptor (beta chain) sequence with its context. Profiling relied on immunoSEQ multiplex PCR, and the TCRdb table lists in-frame clones only, not all of them. The top ten clones hold 0.55% to 0.65% of a sample with about 52,000 clones, about 97% of them seen once. The record originates from a study of siplizumab effects on memory and regulatory T cells. CDR3 length: 14 residues. Germline V gene data show CDR1 as GTSNPN and CDR2 as SVGIG (reference sequence). V lost 0 bases and J 4 bases, leaving 12 bases between the germline ends. The origin of this receptor is a human donor in good health. This rearrangement joins TRBV30 to TRBJ1-2; no firm D call. Sequencing was done on a sample of naive CD4+ T cells sorted from blood. The CDR3 sequence: CAWSVPRGTYGYTF. CDR3 coding DNA: TGTGCCTGGAGTGTACCGCGGGGTACCTATGGCTACACCTTC.